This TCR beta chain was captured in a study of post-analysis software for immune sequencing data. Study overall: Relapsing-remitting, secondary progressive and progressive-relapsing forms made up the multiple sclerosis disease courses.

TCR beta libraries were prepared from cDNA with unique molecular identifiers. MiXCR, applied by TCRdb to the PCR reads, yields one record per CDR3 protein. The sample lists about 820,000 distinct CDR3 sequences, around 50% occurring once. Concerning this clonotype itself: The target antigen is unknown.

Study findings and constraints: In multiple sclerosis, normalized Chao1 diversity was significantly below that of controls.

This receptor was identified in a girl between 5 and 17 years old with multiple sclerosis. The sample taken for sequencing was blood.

The CDR3 protein is CSAPRWLAGGPLSYEQYF. The CDR3 nucleotides are TGCAGTGCTCCCCGGTGGTTAGCGGGAGGCCCCCTCTCCTACGAGCAGTACTTC. This chain joins TRBV20-1 and TRBJ2-7; 10 bases agree with TRBD2. Germline trimming cut 5 bases from V and 0 bases from J; bases unmatched to any gene: 16. Germline values: CDR1 DFQATT, CDR2 SNEGSKA (reference sequence). This CDR3 has 18 amino acids.